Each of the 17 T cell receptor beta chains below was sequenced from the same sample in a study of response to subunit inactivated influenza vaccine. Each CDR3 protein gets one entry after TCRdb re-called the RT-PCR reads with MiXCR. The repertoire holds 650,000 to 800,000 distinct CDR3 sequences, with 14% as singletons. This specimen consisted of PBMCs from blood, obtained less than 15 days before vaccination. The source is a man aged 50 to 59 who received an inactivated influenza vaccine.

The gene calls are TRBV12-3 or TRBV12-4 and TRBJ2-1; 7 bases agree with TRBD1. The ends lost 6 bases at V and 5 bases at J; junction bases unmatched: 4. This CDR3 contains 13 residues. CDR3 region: CASRTQGHNEQFF. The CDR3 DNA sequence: TGTGCCAGCAGAACACAGGGGCACAATGAGCAGTTCTTC.

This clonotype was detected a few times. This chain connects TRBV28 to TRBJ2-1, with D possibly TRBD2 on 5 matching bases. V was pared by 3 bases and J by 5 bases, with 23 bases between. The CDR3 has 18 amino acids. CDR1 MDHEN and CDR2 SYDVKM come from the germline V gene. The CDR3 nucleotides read TGTGCCAGCAGTTTTTTGGGCGCGGGTGGCATCACCCACAATGAGCAGTTCTTC. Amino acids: CASSFLGAGGITHNEQFF. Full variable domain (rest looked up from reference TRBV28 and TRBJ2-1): DVKVTQSSRYLVKRTGEKVFLECVQDMDHENMFWYRQDPGLGLRLIYFSYDVKMKEKGDIPEGYSVSREKKERFSLILESASTNQTSMYLCASSFLGAGGITHNEQFFGPGTRLTVL.

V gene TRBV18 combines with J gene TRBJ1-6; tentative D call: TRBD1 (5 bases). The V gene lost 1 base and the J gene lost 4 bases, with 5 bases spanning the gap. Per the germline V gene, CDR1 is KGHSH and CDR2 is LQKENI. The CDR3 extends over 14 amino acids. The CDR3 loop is CASSPRQYNSPLHF. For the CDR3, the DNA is TGTGCCAGCTCACCACGACAGTATAATTCACCCCTCCACTTT.

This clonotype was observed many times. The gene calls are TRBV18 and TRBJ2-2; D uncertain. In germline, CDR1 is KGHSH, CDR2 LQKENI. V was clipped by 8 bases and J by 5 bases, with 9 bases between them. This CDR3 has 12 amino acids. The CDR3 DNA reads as TGTGCCAGCAGCCCCAGGACCGGGGAGCTGTTTTTT. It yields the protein CASSPRTGELFF.

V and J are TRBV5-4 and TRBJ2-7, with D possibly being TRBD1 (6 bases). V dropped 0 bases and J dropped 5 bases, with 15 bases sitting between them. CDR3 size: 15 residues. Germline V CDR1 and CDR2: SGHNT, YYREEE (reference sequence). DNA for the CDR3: TGTGCCAGCAGCTTGGCGGCAGGGGATTTCAACGAGCAGTACTTC. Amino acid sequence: CASSLAAGDFNEQYF.

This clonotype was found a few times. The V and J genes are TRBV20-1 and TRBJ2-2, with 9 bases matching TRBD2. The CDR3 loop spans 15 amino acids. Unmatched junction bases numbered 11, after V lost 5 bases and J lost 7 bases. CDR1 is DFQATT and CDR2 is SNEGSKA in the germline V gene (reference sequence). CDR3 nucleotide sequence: TGCAGTGCTGTCCTTGCGGGGGGGCATGGCGGGGAGCTGTTTTTT. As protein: CSAVLAGGHGGELFF.

This chain's CDR3 is CASSRTAGARTGELFF. DNA of the CDR3: TGTGCCAGCAGCCGGACTGCCGGGGCGAGGACCGGGGAGCTGTTTTTT. The chain employs TRBV7-6 and TRBJ2-2, with D possibly called TRBD1 or TRBD2 (5 bases each). The V gene's germline CDR1 is SGHVS and CDR2 FNYEAQ. CDR3 length equals 16 residues. V shed 5 bases and J shed 5 bases, with 18 bases lying between them.

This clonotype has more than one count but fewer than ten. The CDR3 is CAISLAGANSYEQYF. Here the CDR3 DNA reads TGTGCCATCAGCCTAGCGGGAGCTAACTCCTACGAGCAGTACTTC. The rearrangement uses TRBV10-3 and TRBJ2-7; 10 nucleotides align to TRBD2. The length of the CDR3 is 15 residues. Germline V CDR1 and CDR2: ENHRY, SYGVKD. Trimming at V came to 6 bases and at J to 0 bases, leaving 5 bases not matched to a gene.

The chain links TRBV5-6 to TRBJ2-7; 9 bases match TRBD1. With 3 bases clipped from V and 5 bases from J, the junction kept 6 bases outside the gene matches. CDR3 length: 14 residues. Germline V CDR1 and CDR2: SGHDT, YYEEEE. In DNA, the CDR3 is TGTGCCAGCAGCTACCGGGACAGGGTCCACGAGCAGTACTTC. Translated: CASSYRDRVHEQYF.

CDR3 bases: TGTGCCACCAGTGAATCCGGACTAGCGGGTCTACTAGGAGAGCAGTTCTTC. Translation: CATSESGLAGLLGEQFF. The V gene is TRBV24-1, the J gene TRBJ2-1; 11 nucleotides line up with TRBD2. CDR3 length: 17 amino acids. The germline gives CDR1 KGHDR, CDR2 SFDVKD. V shed 4 bases and J 10 bases; nucleotides not matched to a gene: 14.

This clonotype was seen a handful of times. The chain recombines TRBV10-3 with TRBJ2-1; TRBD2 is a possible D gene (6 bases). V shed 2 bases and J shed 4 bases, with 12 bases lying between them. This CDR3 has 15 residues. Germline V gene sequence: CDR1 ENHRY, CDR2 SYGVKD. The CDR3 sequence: CAISEEAGPYNEQFF. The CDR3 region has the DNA TGTGCCATCAGTGAGGAAGCGGGCCCGTACAATGAGCAGTTCTTC.

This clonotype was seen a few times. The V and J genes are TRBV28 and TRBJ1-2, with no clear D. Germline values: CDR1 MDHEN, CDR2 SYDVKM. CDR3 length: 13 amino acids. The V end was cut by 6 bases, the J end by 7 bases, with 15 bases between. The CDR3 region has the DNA TGTGCCAGCAGCAAAGGGCAGGTGTTTGGCTACACCTTC. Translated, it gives CASSKGQVFGYTF.

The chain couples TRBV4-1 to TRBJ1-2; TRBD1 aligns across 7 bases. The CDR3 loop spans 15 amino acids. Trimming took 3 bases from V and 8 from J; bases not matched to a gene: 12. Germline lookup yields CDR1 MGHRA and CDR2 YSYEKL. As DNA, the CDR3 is TGCGCCAGCAGCCAGCCGGGACAGATACCTTGGGGCTACACCTTC. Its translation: CASSQPGQIPWGYTF.

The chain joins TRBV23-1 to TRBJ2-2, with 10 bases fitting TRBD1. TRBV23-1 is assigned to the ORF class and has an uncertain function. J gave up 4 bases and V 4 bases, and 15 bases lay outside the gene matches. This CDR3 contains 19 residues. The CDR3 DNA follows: TGCGCCAGCAGTCCAAGGGGACAGGGGAAACCCTCTTCCACCGGGGAGCTGTTTTTT. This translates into CASSPRGQGKPSSTGELFF.

The CDR3 loop reads CASSHLGSGGADTQYF. The CDR3 bases are TGTGCCAGCAGCCACCTCGGGAGCGGGGGGGCCGATACGCAGTATTTT. This sequence joins TRBV3-1 and TRBJ2-3; 10 nucleotides align to TRBD2. The CDR3 contains 16 residues. V shed 3 bases and J 6 bases; nucleotides not matched to a gene: 9. Germline assignment: CDR1 LGHDT and CDR2 YNNKEL (reference sequence).

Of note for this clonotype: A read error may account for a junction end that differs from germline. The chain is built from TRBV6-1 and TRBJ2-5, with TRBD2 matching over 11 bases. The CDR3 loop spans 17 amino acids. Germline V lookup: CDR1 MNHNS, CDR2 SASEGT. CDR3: CAISEARGTSGNIMQYF. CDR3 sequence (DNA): TGTGCCATCAGTGAAGCAAGGGGGACTAGCGGAAACATCATGCAGTACTTC.

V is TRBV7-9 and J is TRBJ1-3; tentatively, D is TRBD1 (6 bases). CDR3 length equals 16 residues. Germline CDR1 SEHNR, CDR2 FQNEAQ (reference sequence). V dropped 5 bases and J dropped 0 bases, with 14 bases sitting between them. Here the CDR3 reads CASSPWGQISGNTIYF. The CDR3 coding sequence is TGTGCCAGCAGCCCGTGGGGACAAATCTCTGGAAACACCATATATTTT.